The 25 T cell receptor beta chains below were found in one sample sequenced in a study of blood T cell repertoires in COVID-19. Clones were sequenced by immunoSEQ multiplex PCR, and TCRdb holds only the in-frame ones, with some missing. The table shows 300,000 to 350,000 clones, with roughly 90% occurring only once. Sequenced input: PBMCs or T cells enriched from blood (not recorded which). Receptors were obtained from a woman aged 18-29 years with acute COVID-19.

The chain recombines TRBV7-2 with TRBJ1-1; 7 bases align to TRBD1. The germline V gene encodes CDR1 SGHTA and CDR2 FQGNSA. The J segment lost 5 bases and the V segment lost 1 base, leaving 7 bases of the junction unmatched. This CDR3 is 15 amino acids long. The chain's CDR3 is CASSLERGRQTEAFF. As DNA, the CDR3 is TGTGCCAGCAGCTTAGAAAGGGGGCGCCAAACTGAAGCTTTCTTT. Supplemented by reference TRBV7-2 and TRBJ1-1, the full variable domain reads GAGVSQSPSNKVTEKGKDVELRCDPISGHTALYWYRQSLGQGLEFLIYFQGNSAPDKSGLPSDRFSAERTGGSVSTLTIQRTQQEDSAVYLCASSLERGRQTEAFFGQGTRLTVV.

This clone appeared once. CDR3: CASSDRGSPLHF. Written as DNA, the CDR3 is TGTGCCAGTAGTGATCGGGGATCGCCCCTCCACTTT. The chain couples TRBV19 to TRBJ1-6; D is unclear. CDR3 length equals 12 residues. Trimming cost V 5 bases and J 13 bases, with 12 bases left between them. Germline V CDR1 and CDR2: LNHDA, SQIVND (reference sequence). The whole variable domain, filled in from reference TRBV19 and TRBJ1-6, reads DGGITQSPKYLFRKEGQNVTLSCEQNLNHDAMYWYRQDPGQGLRLIYYSQIVNDFQKGDIAEGYSVSREKKESFPLTVTSAQKNPTAFYLCASSDRGSPLHFGNGTRLTVT.

The V call is TRBV27, the J call TRBJ1-1; D unresolved. Germline CDR1 MNHEY, CDR2 SMNVEV (reference sequence). The V and J ends lost 2 bases and 1 base respectively, with 8 bases between them. CDR3 length: 14 residues. The CDR3 sequence is CASSLGGPNTEAFF. DNA for the CDR3: TGTGCCAGCAGTTTAGGAGGACCGAACACTGAAGCTTTCTTT.

This rearrangement joins TRBV30 to TRBJ1-6; D is ambiguous. V was cut by 3 bases and J by 6 bases, with 9 bases left in between. The CDR3 covers 13 residues. Germline V lookup: CDR1 GTSNPN, CDR2 SVGIG (reference sequence). The CDR3 here is CAWSAGFNSPLHF. DNA for the CDR3: TGTGCCTGGAGCGCGGGCTTTAATTCACCCCTCCACTTT.

This chain connects TRBV11-2 to TRBJ2-3; weak D call: TRBD2 (6 bases). Germline CDR1 is SGHAT and CDR2 is FQNNGV. The CDR3 loop spans 17 amino acids. V was trimmed by 1 base and J by 5 bases, leaving 19 bases between them. CDR3 amino acids: CASSLARQSMGGDTQYF. CDR3 DNA sequence: TGTGCCAGCAGCTTAGCACGCCAGTCGATGGGGGGAGATACGCAGTATTTT.

The chain is built from TRBV10-3 and TRBJ1-1; 8 bases match TRBD1. The germline V gene has CDR1 ENHRY and CDR2 SYGVKD. V was pared by 5 bases and J by 4 bases, with 3 bases of the junction left unmatched. The CDR3 runs to 13 residues. The CDR3: CAISLTGGTEAFF. In DNA, the CDR3 is TGTGCCATCAGTTTAACAGGGGGCACTGAAGCTTTCTTT.

The rearrangement uses TRBV28 and TRBJ2-3; TRBD1 might be the D (5 bases). V lost 6 bases, J lost 4 bases, and 11 bases lay in between. Germline CDR1 and CDR2: MDHEN and SYDVKM. The CDR3 runs 13 residues. The CDR3: CASSSVGADTQYF. CDR3 nucleotide sequence: TGTGCCAGCAGCTCCGTAGGGGCAGATACGCAGTATTTT.

The V and J genes are TRBV6-4 and TRBJ2-1; the match to TRBD2 covers 8 bases. CDR1 is MRHNA and CDR2 is SNTAGT in the germline V gene. J was trimmed by 8 bases and V by 0 bases; bases with no gene match: 12. The CDR3 contains 17 residues. CDR3 sequence: CASSDSNISGSRDEQFF. As DNA, the CDR3 is TGTGCCAGCAGTGACTCGAATATCAGCGGGAGTAGGGATGAGCAGTTCTTC.

V and J are TRBV5-4 and TRBJ2-3; 9 nucleotides align to TRBD1. Germline trimming cut 4 bases from V and 6 bases from J; bases unmatched to any gene: 6. Looked up from germline, CDR1 is SGHNT and CDR2 is YYREEE (reference sequence). The CDR3 runs 14 residues. CDR3 protein: CASSPRTGEDTQYF. The CDR3 DNA reads TGTGCCAGCAGCCCCCGGACAGGGGAGGATACGCAGTATTTT.

This clone was seen a few times. The rearrangement joins TRBV11-2 to TRBJ1-1; D call uncertain. Between the trimmed V and J ends, which lost 0 bases and 6 bases, there was a span of 5 bases. CDR3 size: 12 residues. The V gene's germline CDR1 is SGHAT and CDR2 FQNNGV. The CDR3 here is CASSLDRSEAFF. The CDR3 bases are TGTGCCAGCAGCTTAGACAGATCTGAAGCTTTCTTT. The whole variable domain, filled in from reference TRBV11-2 and TRBJ1-1, reads EAGVAQSPRYKIIEKRQSVAFWCNPISGHATLYWYQQILGQGPKLLIQFQNNGVVDDSQLPKDRFSAERLKGVDSTLKIQPAKLEDSAVYLCASSLDRSEAFFGQGTRLTVV.

J is TRBJ1-3 and V is TRBV29-1; unclear D gene. V was shortened by 5 bases and J by 0 bases, with 2 bases between the two germline ends. Germline lookup yields CDR1 SQVTM and CDR2 ANQGSEA. This CDR3 comprises 11 residues. CDR3 sequence (DNA): TGCAGCGTTCTCTCTGGAAACACCATATATTTT. Residues: CSVLSGNTIYF.

The chain joins TRBV3-1 (or the pseudogene TRBV3-2) to TRBJ2-2, with D unclear. This CDR3 spans 14 amino acids. CDR1 is LGHDT and CDR2 is YNNKEL in the germline V gene (reference sequence). Trimming took off 1 base at V and 0 bases at J, with 3 bases between the two ends. The chain's CDR3 is CASSQAANTGELFF. Here the CDR3 DNA reads TGTGCCAGCAGCCAAGCGGCGAACACCGGGGAGCTGTTTTTT.

This clone showed up just once. This sequence joins TRBV3-1 (or the pseudogene TRBV3-2) and TRBJ1-5; TRBD1 matches at 7 bases. The CDR3 has 16 residues. Per germline, CDR1 LGHDT and CDR2 YNNKEL (reference sequence). After removal of 3 bases from V and 5 bases from J, the junction contained 10 bases not matched to a gene. This CDR3 reads CASSHLQGKRDQPQHF. CDR3 nucleotide sequence: TGTGCCAGCAGCCATTTACAGGGGAAGAGGGATCAGCCCCAGCATTTT.

Comment on this clone: Mismatch with germline at one junction end may stem from a read error. CDR3 bases: TGTGCCAGCACTCTCCCCCCCGTCTTC. Amino acids: CASTLPPVF. This rearrangement joins TRBV9 to TRBJ2-1; no clear D. The CDR3 length is 9 residues. In germline, CDR1 is SGDLS, CDR2 YYNGEE.

This clone was seen once. This rearrangement joins TRBV9 to TRBJ1-1; the match to TRBD1 covers 11 bases. The CDR3 length is 16 residues. With 4 bases clipped from V and 6 bases from J, the junction kept 11 bases outside the gene matches. Germline lookup yields CDR1 SGDLS and CDR2 YYNGEE. CDR3 bases: TGTGCCAGCAGCCTAAATCCCGGGACAGGGGGTGCTGAAGCTTTCTTT. Protein product: CASSLNPGTGGAEAFF.

The J gene is TRBJ1-6, the V gene TRBV11-1; D call uncertain. Germline V gives CDR1 SGHAT, CDR2 FQDESV (reference sequence). The germline V and J ends were trimmed by 5 bases and 10 bases, with 12 bases remaining between them. This CDR3 is built from 13 residues. The CDR3 sequence: CASSPRFESPLHF. DNA for the CDR3: TGTGCCAGCAGCCCCCGATTTGAGTCACCCCTCCACTTT. The full variable domain, its missing parts supplied by reference TRBV11-1 and TRBJ1-6, is EAEVAQSPRYKITEKSQAVAFWCDPISGHATLYWYRQILGQGPELLVQFQDESVVDDSQLPKDRFSAERLKGVDSTLKIQPAELGDSAMYLCASSPRFESPLHFGNGTRLTVT.

V gene TRBV28 combines with J gene TRBJ2-7; D gene unclear. V was clipped by 6 bases and J by 6 bases, with 9 bases between them. The CDR3 is 11 residues long. In germline, CDR1 is MDHEN, CDR2 SYDVKM. CDR3: CASSLSFEQYF. In nucleotides, the CDR3 is TGTGCCAGCAGCCTCAGTTTCGAGCAGTACTTC.

This clone occurred a few times. The V call is TRBV27, the J call TRBJ2-7, with 7 bases aligning to TRBD1. From germline, CDR1 is MNHEY and CDR2 SMNVEV (reference sequence). This CDR3 has 15 amino acids. V lost 5 bases, J lost 3 bases, and 10 bases stayed unmatched. The CDR3: CASSIRPGGFYEQYF. The CDR3 nucleotides read TGTGCCAGCAGTATCCGGCCAGGGGGATTCTACGAGCAGTACTTC.

As concerns this clone: The sample has other DNA sequences that encode this CDR3 too. This chain joins TRBV28 and TRBJ2-5, with 7 positions matching TRBD1. The ends lost 4 bases at V and 2 bases at J; junction bases unmatched: 1. Germline V gives CDR1 MDHEN, CDR2 SYDVKM. There are 13 residues in the CDR3. CDR3 nucleotide sequence: TGTGCCAGCAGTTCGGGACAGCAAGAGACCCAGTACTTC. It specifies CASSSGQQETQYF.

The chain joins TRBV7-9 to TRBJ2-3; no reliable D call. With 3 bases removed from V and 4 bases from J, the gap between germline ends came to 11 bases. The CDR3 extends over 14 amino acids. Per germline, CDR1 SEHNR and CDR2 FQNEAQ (reference sequence). CDR3 in DNA: TGTGCCAGCAGCTTTAAACCCAGCGCAGATACGCAGTATTTT. Translated: CASSFKPSADTQYF.

The rearrangement links TRBV2 to TRBJ2-3, with D hard to call. The CDR3 spans 12 residues. V dropped 8 bases and J dropped 6 bases, with 12 bases sitting between them. The germline gives CDR1 SNHLY, CDR2 FYNNEI. The CDR3 nucleotides are TGTGCCAGCGTCAAACTTGCGGATACGCAGTATTTT. Its translation is CASVKLADTQYF.

The rearrangement links TRBV28 to TRBJ2-2, with TRBD1 as a possible D gene (5 bases). This CDR3 spans 16 amino acids. V lost 6 bases and J 1 base, leaving 15 bases between the germline ends. The germline V gene encodes CDR1 MDHEN and CDR2 SYDVKM. CDR3 DNA sequence: TGTGCCAGCAGGACCCCCTCAAGGGGGAACACCGGGGAGCTGTTTTTT. Protein product: CASRTPSRGNTGELFF.

This chain joins TRBV29-1 and TRBJ1-2; 9 positions match TRBD1. CDR1 is SQVTM and CDR2 is ANQGSEA in the germline V gene. The ends lost 7 bases at V and 4 bases at J; junction bases unmatched: 4. This CDR3 has 12 amino acids. The CDR3 protein is CSATGGGYGYTF. The DNA for the CDR3 is TGCAGCGCAACAGGGGGCGGCTATGGCTACACCTTC.

This clone occurred a few times. V gene TRBV29-1 combines with J gene TRBJ1-5, with D tentatively TRBD1 (5 bases). The CDR3 length is 14 residues. V was shortened by 4 bases and J by 8 bases, with 18 bases between the two germline ends. Germline CDR1 and CDR2: SQVTM and ANQGSEA. The chain's CDR3 is CSVGAGGTRKPQHF. Here the CDR3 DNA reads TGCAGCGTTGGAGCGGGAGGGACTCGGAAGCCCCAGCATTTT. Full variable domain (missing parts from reference TRBV29-1 and TRBJ1-5): SAVISQKPSRDICQRGTSLTIQCQVDSQVTMMFWYRQQPGQSLTLIATANQGSEATYESGFVIDKFPISRPNLTFSTLTVSNMSPEDSSIYLCSVGAGGTRKPQHFGDGTRLSIL.

This chain's CDR3 is CASSYSTTMNTEAFF. The CDR3 DNA reads as TGTGCCAGCAGTTACTCGACGACAATGAACACTGAAGCTTTCTTT. The gene calls are TRBV6-5 and TRBJ1-1; the D is unclear. CDR3 length: 15 amino acids. Germline CDR1 and CDR2: MNHEY and SVGAGI. The V end was cut by 0 bases, the J end by 0 bases, with 8 bases between.